What follows are 9 T cell receptor beta chains derived from one specimen sequenced in a study of blood T cell repertoires in COVID-19. Method: immunoSEQ multiplex PCR; TCRdb's copy keeps in-frame clones and lacks some. The sample has a few hundred thousand clones, about 87% seen once. The sample comprised PBMCs or T cells enriched from blood (not recorded which). The receptors were sampled from a young man who had recovered from COVID-19.

The chain couples TRBV6-5 to TRBJ1-2, with TRBD1 matching over 8 bases. J was trimmed by 4 bases and V by 6 bases; bases with no gene match: 4. This CDR3 has 13 residues. CDR1 and CDR2 (germline): MNHEY, SVGAGI. The CDR3 coding sequence is TGTGCCAGCAGCTCGGGACAGGTCTATGGCTACACCTTC. This translates into CASSSGQVYGYTF.

The chain has TRBV6-5 and TRBJ1-2; 8 nucleotides line up with TRBD1. V lost 2 bases, J lost 8 bases, and 7 bases stayed unmatched. From germline, CDR1 is MNHEY and CDR2 SVGAGI. The CDR3 spans 14 residues. This chain's CDR3 is CASSYIGQGHGYTF. DNA for the CDR3: TGTGCCAGCAGTTACATAGGACAGGGTCACGGCTACACCTTC.

The rearrangement links TRBV4-1 to TRBJ2-2; D is ambiguous. The ends were cut back, 1 base at V and 4 bases at J, with 7 bases in the middle. Germline CDR1 reads MGHRA; CDR2 reads YSYEKL. The length of the CDR3 is 14 residues. The CDR3 here is CASSQGSVTGELFF. The DNA for the CDR3 is TGCGCCAGCAGCCAAGGTTCGGTCACCGGGGAGCTGTTTTTT.

The chain uses TRBV19 and TRBJ2-7; 7 bases map to TRBD1. V trimming: 6 bases; J trimming: 2 bases; junction bases outside the gene matches: 7. Germline V CDR1 and CDR2: LNHDA, SQIVND (reference sequence). There are 14 residues in the CDR3. CDR3: CASRDDRATYEQYF. As DNA, the CDR3 is TGTGCCAGTAGGGACGACAGGGCCACCTACGAGCAGTACTTC.

The chain is built from TRBV3-1 (or the pseudogene TRBV3-2) and TRBJ2-2; D is unresolved. CDR3 length: 15 amino acids. Germline CDR1 LGHDT, CDR2 YNNKEL (reference sequence). V shed 0 bases and J shed 4 bases, with 9 bases lying between them. The CDR3 DNA reads as TGTGCCAGCAGCCAAGATAAGCATTCCACCGGGGAGCTGTTTTTT. It specifies CASSQDKHSTGELFF.

V gene TRBV4-1 combines with J gene TRBJ1-4, with unresolved D. Germline V gene data show CDR1 as MGHRA and CDR2 as YSYEKL. V gave up 0 bases and J gave up 5 bases, with 7 bases separating them. The CDR3 has 14 amino acids. The DNA for the CDR3 is TGCGCCAGCAGCCAAGAATACGGGAATGAAAAACTGTTTTTT. Its translation: CASSQEYGNEKLFF.

The chain joins TRBV11-3 to TRBJ2-2, with D tentatively TRBD2 (6 bases). The CDR3 runs to 15 residues. Trimming took off 6 bases at V and 1 base at J, with 12 bases between the two ends. CDR1 is SGHNT and CDR2 is YENEEA in the germline V gene. The CDR3 DNA sequence: TGTGCCAGCAGTCCATGGGGAGGGAACACCGGGGAGCTGTTTTTT. It encodes CASSPWGGNTGELFF.

The chain employs TRBV15 and TRBJ2-3; D might be TRBD2 (6 bases). Germline CDR1 LNHNV, CDR2 YYDKDF (reference sequence). The CDR3 covers 12 residues. V lost 0 bases and J lost 8, with 6 bases in between. The CDR3 is CATSREEGTQYF. CDR3 nucleotides: TGTGCCACCAGCAGAGAGGAGGGTACGCAGTATTTT.

This chain connects TRBV7-9 to TRBJ2-7; 8 positions match TRBD1. CDR1 is SEHNR, CDR2 FQNEAQ, per germline (reference sequence). The V segment lost 7 bases and the J segment 4 bases; nucleotides outside the gene matches: 3. The CDR3 is 12 residues long. CDR3 bases: TGTGCCAGCAACCAGGGGGCTTACGAGCAGTACTTC. Encoded protein: CASNQGAYEQYF.